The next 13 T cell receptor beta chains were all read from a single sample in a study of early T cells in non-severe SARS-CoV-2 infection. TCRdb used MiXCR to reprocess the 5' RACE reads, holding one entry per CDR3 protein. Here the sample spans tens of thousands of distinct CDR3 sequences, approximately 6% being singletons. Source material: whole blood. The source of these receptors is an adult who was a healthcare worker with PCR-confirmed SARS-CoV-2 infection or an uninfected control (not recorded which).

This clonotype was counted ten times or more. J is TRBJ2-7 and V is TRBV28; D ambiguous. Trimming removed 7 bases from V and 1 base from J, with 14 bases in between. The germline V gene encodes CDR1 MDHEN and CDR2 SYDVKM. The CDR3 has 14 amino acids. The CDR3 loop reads CASTPARASYEQYF. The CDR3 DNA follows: TGTGCCAGCACTCCTGCACGGGCATCCTACGAGCAGTACTTC.

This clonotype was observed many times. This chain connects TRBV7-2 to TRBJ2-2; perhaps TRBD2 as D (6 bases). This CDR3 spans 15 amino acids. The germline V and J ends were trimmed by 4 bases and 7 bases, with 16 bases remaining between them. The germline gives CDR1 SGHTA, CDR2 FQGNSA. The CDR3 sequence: CASSWEAVYGGELFF. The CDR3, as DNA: TGTGCCAGCAGCTGGGAGGCAGTTTATGGCGGGGAGCTGTTTTTT.

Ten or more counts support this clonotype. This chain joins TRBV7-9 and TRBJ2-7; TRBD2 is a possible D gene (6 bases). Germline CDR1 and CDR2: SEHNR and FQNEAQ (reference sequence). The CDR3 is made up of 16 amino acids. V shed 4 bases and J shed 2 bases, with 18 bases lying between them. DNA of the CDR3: TGTGCCAGCAGCTGGGAGGACGTTACCCCAGCCTACGAGCAGTACTTC. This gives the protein CASSWEDVTPAYEQYF.

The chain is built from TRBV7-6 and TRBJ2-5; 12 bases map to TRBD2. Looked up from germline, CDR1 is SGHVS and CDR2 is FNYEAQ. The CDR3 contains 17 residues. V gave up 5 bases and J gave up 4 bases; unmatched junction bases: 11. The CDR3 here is CASSTSGLAGGRETQYF. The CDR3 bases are TGTGCCAGCAGCACGAGTGGGCTAGCGGGGGGGCGAGAGACCCAGTACTTC.

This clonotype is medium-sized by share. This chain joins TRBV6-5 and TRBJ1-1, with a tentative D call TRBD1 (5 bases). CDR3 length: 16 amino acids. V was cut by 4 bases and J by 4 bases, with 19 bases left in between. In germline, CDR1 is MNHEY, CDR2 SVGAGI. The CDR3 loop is CASSLVGGPRGTEAFF. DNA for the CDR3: TGTGCCAGCAGTTTAGTTGGGGGACCCCGGGGCACTGAAGCTTTCTTT.

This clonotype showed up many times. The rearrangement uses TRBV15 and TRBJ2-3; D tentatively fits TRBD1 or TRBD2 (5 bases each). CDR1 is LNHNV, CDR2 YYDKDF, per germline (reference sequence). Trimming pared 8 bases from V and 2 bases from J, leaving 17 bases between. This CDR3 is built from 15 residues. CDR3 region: CATSQRRGHTDTQYF. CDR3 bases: TGTGCCACCTCGCAACGACGGGGCCACACAGATACGCAGTATTTT.

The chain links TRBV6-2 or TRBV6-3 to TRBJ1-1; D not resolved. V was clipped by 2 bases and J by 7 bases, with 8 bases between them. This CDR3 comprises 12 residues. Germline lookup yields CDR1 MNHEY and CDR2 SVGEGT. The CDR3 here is CASSYKGSEAFF. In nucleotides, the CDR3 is TGTGCCAGCAGTTACAAGGGAAGTGAAGCTTTCTTT.

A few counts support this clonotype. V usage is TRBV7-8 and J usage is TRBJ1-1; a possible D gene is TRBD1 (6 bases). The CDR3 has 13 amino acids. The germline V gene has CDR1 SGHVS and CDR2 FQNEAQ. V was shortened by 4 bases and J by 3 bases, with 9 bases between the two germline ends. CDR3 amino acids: CASSSDSYTEAFF. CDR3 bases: TGTGCCAGCAGCTCGGACAGCTACACTGAAGCTTTCTTT. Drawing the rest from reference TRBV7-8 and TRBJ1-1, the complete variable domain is GAGVSQSPRYKVAKRGQDVALRCDPISGHVSLFWYQQALGQGPEFLTYFQNEAQLDKSGLPSDRFFAERPEGSVSTLKIQRTQQEDSAVYLCASSSDSYTEAFFGQGTRLTVV.

The CDR3 DNA is TGTGCCAGCAGTTACAGGGCCGGCAATCAGCCCCAGCATTTT. It is translated as CASSYRAGNQPQHF. This chain connects TRBV6-1 to TRBJ1-5; D may be TRBD1 (6 bases). The CDR3 covers 14 residues. Trimming shortened V by 5 bases and J by 2 bases, and 10 bases separated the two germline ends. CDR1 is MNHNS and CDR2 is SASEGT in the germline V gene.

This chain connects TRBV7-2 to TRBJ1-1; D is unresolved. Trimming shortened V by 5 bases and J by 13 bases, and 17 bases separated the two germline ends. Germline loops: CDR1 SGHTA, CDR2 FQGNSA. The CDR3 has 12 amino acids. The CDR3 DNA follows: TGTGCCAGCAGCCAAACGAAAACAAAAATTTTCTTT. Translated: CASSQTKTKIFF.

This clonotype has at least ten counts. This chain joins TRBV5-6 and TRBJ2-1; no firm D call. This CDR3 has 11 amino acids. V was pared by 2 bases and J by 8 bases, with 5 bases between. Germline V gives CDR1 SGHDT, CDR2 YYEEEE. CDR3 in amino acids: CASSFSYEQFF. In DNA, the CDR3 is TGTGCCAGCAGCTTTAGCTATGAGCAGTTCTTC.

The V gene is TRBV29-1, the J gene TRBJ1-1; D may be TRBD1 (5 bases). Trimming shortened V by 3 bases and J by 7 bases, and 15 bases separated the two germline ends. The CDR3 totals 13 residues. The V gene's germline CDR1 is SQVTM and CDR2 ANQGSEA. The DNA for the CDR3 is TGCAGCGTTGAGCAGGGAGGGAATGGTGAAGCTTTCTTT. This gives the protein CSVEQGGNGEAFF. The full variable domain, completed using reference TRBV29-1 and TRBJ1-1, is SAVISQKPSRDICQRGTSLTIQCQVDSQVTMMFWYRQQPGQSLTLIATANQGSEATYESGFVIDKFPISRPNLTFSTLTVSNMSPEDSSIYLCSVEQGGNGEAFFGQGTRLTVV.

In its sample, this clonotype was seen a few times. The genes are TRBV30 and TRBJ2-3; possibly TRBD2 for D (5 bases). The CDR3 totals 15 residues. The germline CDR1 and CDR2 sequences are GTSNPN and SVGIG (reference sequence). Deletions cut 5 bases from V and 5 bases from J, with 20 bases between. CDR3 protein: CAWQEVGSEVDTQYF. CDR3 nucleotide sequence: TGTGCCTGGCAGGAGGTAGGATCCGAGGTAGATACGCAGTATTTT.